This T cell receptor (beta chain) was identified in a study of OX40 agonist ivuxolimab in advanced cancers. Looking at the study overall: Partial responses were achieved by three patients: one hepatocellular carcinoma, two cutaneous melanoma. Findings of the study overall: Expanded clones tended on average to be more numerous among CD8+ T cells than CD4+. Nonresponders included some who also had low normalized T-cell clonal expansion.

The method was immunoSEQ multiplex PCR; TCRdb's version includes in-frame clones alone and lacks a portion of them. This sample has about 89,000 clones; about 86% occur once, and the top ten carry 5.5% to 7.5%. V lost 4 bases and J lost 4, with 17 bases in between. This CDR3 has 15 residues. Germline V gene lookup returns CDR1 SGHRS and CDR2 YFSETQ. A note on this clone: Its target is not known.

Sequenced material: CD4+ or CD8+ T cells sorted from blood, taken in a trial of the OX40 agonist ivuxolimab. This TCR was recovered from an adult with an advanced solid tumor such as melanoma, head and neck, liver or kidney cancer. The J gene is TRBJ2-5, the V gene TRBV5-1; no clear D gene. CDR3 nucleotide sequence: TGCGCCAGCAGCCTCATCGAAGGGTCCCCAGAGACCCAGTACTTC. Protein product: CASSLIEGSPETQYF.